These 23 T cell receptor beta chains came from one sample sequenced in a study of CD8 T cell repertoires and HIV-1 epitope variants. Sequencing was performed with immunoSEQ multiplex PCR; in TCRdb, only in-frame clones are kept and a portion is missing. The sample has roughly 1,200 clones; more than 60% are singletons. Which antigens these TCRs recognize remains unknown. Sequencing was carried out using cultured CD8+ T cells derived from PBMCs. The receptors here all came from a male donor with HIV.

V and J are TRBV5-1 and TRBJ1-5; D remains ambiguous. This CDR3 region has 14 residues. Between the trimmed V and J ends, which lost 0 bases and 3 bases, there was a span of 7 bases. The V gene's germline CDR1 is SGHRS and CDR2 YFSETQ. CDR3 sequence (DNA): TGCGCCAGCAGCTTGGAGGGTACCAATCAGCCCCAGCATTTT. This translates into CASSLEGTNQPQHF.

This clone came up once. The V call is TRBV18, the J call TRBJ2-4; TRBD1 matches 9 bases. This CDR3 is 17 amino acids long. J was trimmed by 2 bases and V by 1 base; bases with no gene match: 6. Looked up from germline, CDR1 is KGHSH and CDR2 is LQKENI. CDR3 sequence: CASSPRNRGLPKNIQYF. The CDR3 DNA sequence: TGTGCCAGCTCACCACGGAACAGGGGGCTTCCCAAAAACATTCAGTACTTC.

The chain carries TRBV19 and TRBJ1-1; the D is unclear. The CDR3 spans 14 residues. Trimming cost V 8 bases and J 4 bases, with 17 bases left between them. Germline V gene data show CDR1 as LNHDA and CDR2 as SQIVND (reference sequence). The CDR3 sequence is CASSDGAWGTEAFF. The CDR3 coding sequence is TGTGCCAGTTCCGACGGAGCCTGGGGCACTGAAGCTTTCTTT.

This chain uses TRBV5-6 with TRBJ1-6; D gene unclear. Germline V gene sequence: CDR1 SGHDT, CDR2 YYEEEE. Deletions cut 0 bases from V and 9 bases from J, with 7 bases between. The CDR3 sequence is 13 residues long. CDR3 region: CASSLGAVSPLHF. The CDR3 DNA follows: TGTGCCAGCAGCTTGGGTGCGGTTTCACCCCTCCACTTT.

This clone was found a few times. V gene TRBV27 combines with J gene TRBJ2-7; 11 bases align to TRBD2. With V trimmed by 6 bases and J by 0 bases, 10 bases remained unmatched. This CDR3 has 17 residues. The germline V gene encodes CDR1 MNHEY and CDR2 SMNVEV (reference sequence). The CDR3 sequence: CASSPISTSGSSYEQYF. CDR3 nucleotides: TGTGCCAGCAGCCCCATCTCTACTAGCGGGAGCTCCTACGAGCAGTACTTC.

The CDR3, as DNA: TGTGCCAGCAGTTACTGGGTAGGGGCTAGCACAGATACGCAGTATTTT. Translated, it gives CASSYWVGASTDTQYF. This chain uses TRBV6-6 with TRBJ2-3; a weak D match, TRBD1 (5 bases). The germline gives CDR1 MNHNY, CDR2 SVGAGI (reference sequence). The V and J ends lost 1 base and 0 bases respectively, with 11 bases between them. CDR3 size: 16 residues.

This clone was counted only a few times. The chain carries TRBV5-8 and TRBJ2-3; 10 bases map to TRBD2. Germline assignment: CDR1 SGHTS and CDR2 YDEGEE. The ends lost 4 bases at V and 3 bases at J; junction bases unmatched: 8. This CDR3 contains 16 residues. The CDR3 sequence: CASSPTSGKDTDTQYF. The CDR3, as DNA: TGTGCCAGCAGCCCCACTAGCGGGAAAGATACAGATACGCAGTATTTT.

This chain joins TRBV29-1 and TRBJ2-1; D is undetermined. The germline V gene encodes CDR1 SQVTM and CDR2 ANQGSEA. Trimming pared 8 bases from V and 4 bases from J, leaving 9 bases between. This CDR3 has 11 amino acids. DNA of the CDR3: TGCAGCCCAGAGGTATACAATGAGCAGTTCTTC. Its protein product is CSPEVYNEQFF.

The gene calls are TRBV6-1 and TRBJ2-3; the match to TRBD2 covers 13 bases. The CDR3 has 15 residues. Trimming took 3 bases from V and 4 from J; bases not matched to a gene: 1. Germline values: CDR1 MNHNS, CDR2 SASEGT. CDR3 sequence reads: CASSETSGRPDTQYF. CDR3 in DNA: TGTGCCAGCAGTGAGACTAGCGGGAGGCCAGATACGCAGTATTTT.

The genes are TRBV19 and TRBJ2-1; maybe TRBD2 (6 bases). Germline values: CDR1 LNHDA, CDR2 SQIVND (reference sequence). The V end was cut by 3 bases, the J end by 1 base, with 10 bases between. The CDR3 has 15 residues. CDR3 sequence reads: CASSMQEGSYNEQFF. In nucleotides, the CDR3 is TGTGCCAGTAGTATGCAGGAGGGGTCCTACAATGAGCAGTTCTTC.

The rearrangement joins TRBV27 to TRBJ2-3; tentatively, D is TRBD1 (6 bases). V was shortened by 10 bases and J by 2 bases, with 16 bases between the two germline ends. Germline CDR1 is MNHEY and CDR2 is SMNVEV (reference sequence). The CDR3 is 14 residues long. CDR3 amino acids: CATGAGANTDTQYF. The CDR3 nucleotides read TGTGCCACCGGCGCAGGGGCGAACACAGATACGCAGTATTTT.

The chain uses TRBV9 and TRBJ2-2; D remains unclear. V was clipped by 7 bases and J by 2 bases, with 12 bases between them. CDR1 SGDLS and CDR2 YYNGEE come from the germline V gene. The CDR3 extends over 14 amino acids. The CDR3 is CASLATLNTGELFF. DNA for the CDR3: TGTGCCAGCTTGGCGACACTTAACACCGGGGAGCTGTTTTTT.

V is TRBV6-5 and J is TRBJ1-4; tentative D call: TRBD1 (5 bases). The germline gives CDR1 MNHEY, CDR2 SVGAGI. The CDR3 is made up of 13 amino acids. V was clipped by 2 bases and J by 10 bases, with 11 bases between them. The CDR3 DNA follows: TGTGCCAGCAGTTACAAATGGGGACTAAAACTGTTTTTT. This gives the protein CASSYKWGLKLFF.

This chain links TRBV2 with TRBJ1-1; D is possibly TRBD1 (5 bases). Trimming shortened V by 0 bases and J by 10 bases, and 15 bases separated the two germline ends. Germline CDR1 is SNHLY and CDR2 is FYNNEI. The CDR3 runs to 14 residues. The CDR3 reads CASSEASGGRGAFF. In DNA form, the CDR3 reads TGTGCCAGCAGTGAAGCCTCCGGGGGTAGGGGAGCTTTCTTT.

The chain recombines TRBV27 with TRBJ1-6, with TRBD1 matching 7 bases. This CDR3 is 16 amino acids long. Losses at the gene ends were 5 bases for V and 2 bases for J; bases not matched to a gene: 6. From germline, CDR1 is MNHEY and CDR2 SMNVEV (reference sequence). This CDR3 is CASSRDSLAYNSPLHF. DNA for the CDR3: TGTGCCAGCAGTCGGGACAGCCTGGCCTATAATTCACCCCTCCACTTT.

J is TRBJ1-5 and V is TRBV6-6; perhaps TRBD1 as D (6 bases). The germline V gene has CDR1 MNHNY and CDR2 SVGAGI (reference sequence). Between the trimmed V and J ends, which lost 10 bases and 1 base, there was a span of 11 bases. The CDR3 runs to 13 residues. In nucleotides, the CDR3 is TGTGCCACCTTGGACAGAAGCAATCAGCCCCAGCATTTT. Residues: CATLDRSNQPQHF.

The chain is built from TRBV30 and TRBJ2-2, with D possibly TRBD1 on 6 matching bases. There are 14 residues in the CDR3. Trimming stripped 2 bases from V and 7 bases from J, with 14 bases between. The germline V gene encodes CDR1 GTSNPN and CDR2 SVGIG (reference sequence). The CDR3: CAWSLVTGNGELFF. As DNA, the CDR3 is TGTGCCTGGAGTCTTGTTACAGGGAACGGGGAGCTGTTTTTT.

The CDR3 DNA reads as TGTGCCATCAGTGAGTCCGGGGGGATTGGGGAAGGCTACACCTTC. It specifies CAISESGGIGEGYTF. The genes are TRBV10-3 and TRBJ1-2, with a possible D match to TRBD1 (5 bases). CDR3 length equals 15 residues. V was clipped by 0 bases and J by 8 bases, with 16 bases between them. CDR1 ENHRY and CDR2 SYGVKD come from the germline V gene.

A single count supports this clone. The chain has TRBV28 and TRBJ1-1, with D hard to call. This CDR3 contains 14 residues. CDR1 and CDR2 from the germline V gene are MDHEN and SYDVKM. V gave up 6 bases and J gave up 1 base, with 12 bases separating them. CDR3 loop: CASSFEGSNTEAFF. The CDR3 bases are TGTGCCAGCAGCTTCGAGGGCTCGAACACTGAAGCTTTCTTT. Variable domain in full (rest from reference TRBV28 and TRBJ1-1): DVKVTQSSRYLVKRTGEKVFLECVQDMDHENMFWYRQDPGLGLRLIYFSYDVKMKEKGDIPEGYSVSREKKERFSLILESASTNQTSMYLCASSFEGSNTEAFFGQGTRLTVV.

The genes are TRBV5-4 and TRBJ2-7; 14 bases match TRBD2. The J segment lost 3 bases and the V segment lost 4 bases, leaving 3 bases of the junction unmatched. The CDR3 runs to 15 residues. Germline loops: CDR1 SGHNT, CDR2 YYREEE (reference sequence). The CDR3 DNA reads TGTGCCAGCAGCGGCGGGACTAGCGGGAGCTACGAGCAGTACTTC. Residues: CASSGGTSGSYEQYF.

The genes are TRBV30 and TRBJ1-1; D ambiguous. The length of the CDR3 is 13 residues. The V and J ends lost 0 bases and 0 bases respectively, with 5 bases between them. The germline gives CDR1 GTSNPN, CDR2 SVGIG (reference sequence). The CDR3 sequence: CAWSVTMNTEAFF. The CDR3 bases are TGTGCCTGGAGTGTAACAATGAACACTGAAGCTTTCTTT.

The V and J genes are TRBV28 and TRBJ2-3; D call uncertain. Germline V lookup: CDR1 MDHEN, CDR2 SYDVKM. The CDR3 is 13 amino acids. The ends were cut back, 4 bases at V and 2 bases at J, with 7 bases in the middle. The CDR3 spells CASSSQFTDTQYF. The CDR3 coding sequence is TGTGCCAGCAGTTCACAGTTCACAGATACGCAGTATTTT.

The chain uses TRBV6-5 and TRBJ2-7; D gene uncertain. The CDR3 covers 14 residues. From germline, CDR1 is MNHEY and CDR2 SVGAGI. Trimming took 3 bases from V and 4 from J, leaving 13 bases between them. CDR3 nucleotide sequence: TGTGCCAGCAGTTATGCTCCGAACGGGTACGAGCAGTACTTC. It codes for CASSYAPNGYEQYF.